This T cell receptor (beta chain) was sequenced during a study of regulatory T cells in long-lasting Graves disease. The study's findings and limits: New patients shared around 920 public clonotypes, fewer than the 2,741 shared by persistent patients.

In its sample, this clonotype was seen many times. The antigen is undetermined. Building of the TCR beta libraries involved iRepertoire HTBI primers and Arm-PCR of CDR3 regions. TCRdb reprocessed the multiplex PCR reads with MiXCR, giving one entry per CDR3 protein. The profile shows about half a million distinct CDR3 sequences, 12% of them singletons. Time point of the sample: newly diagnosed GD, antithyroid drugs for less than 3 months. Preparation of the TCR library used RNA extracted from PBMCs. The CDR3 is made up of 17 amino acids. In germline, CDR1 is SGDLS, CDR2 YYNGEE. V dropped 0 bases and J dropped 2 bases, with 14 bases sitting between them. This same sample was also taken into another study, of T cells in Graves' hyperthyroidism and ophthalmopathy. According to that study: Uncontrolled infection, other autoimmune disease, pregnancy and lactation each barred patients from inclusion.

Sample: peripheral blood mononuclear cells (PBMCs), taken at new diagnosis, from a patient treated with antithyroid drugs. The TCR was taken from a woman between 25 and 40 years old with Graves disease. The chain carries TRBV9 and TRBJ2-2; D perhaps matches TRBD1 (6 bases). For the CDR3, the DNA is TGTGCCAGCAGCGTAGCAGGCAGGGGCACTAACACCGGGGAGCTGTTTTTT. Translation: CASSVAGRGTNTGELFF.